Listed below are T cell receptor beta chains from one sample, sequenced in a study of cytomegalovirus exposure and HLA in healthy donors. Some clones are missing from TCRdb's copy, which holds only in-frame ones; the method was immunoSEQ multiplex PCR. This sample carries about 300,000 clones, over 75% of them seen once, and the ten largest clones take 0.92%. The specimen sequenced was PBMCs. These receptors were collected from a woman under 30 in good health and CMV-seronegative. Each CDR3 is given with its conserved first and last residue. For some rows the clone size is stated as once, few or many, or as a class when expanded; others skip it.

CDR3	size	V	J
CASSPLGGTGAYEQYF	-	TRBV18	TRBJ2-7
CASSLPGLADINEQFF	-	TRBV28	TRBJ2-1
CASRMTGGARVAGNTIYF	-	TRBV2	TRBJ1-3
CASGPTGPGELFF	-	TRBV25-1	TRBJ2-2
CASSRGDSTDTQYF	-	TRBV9	TRBJ2-3
CALTQASGRTYEQYF	-	TRBV30	TRBJ2-7
CASSDGGNTDTQYF	-	TRBV6-4	TRBJ2-3
CASSLAGTGDRPRDTQYF	once	TRBV7-2	TRBJ2-3
CASSLIRTGAEGYTF	-	TRBV7-3	TRBJ1-2
CASSFRDRDYEQYF	once	TRBV5-1	TRBJ2-7
CASSPLAGLTTNEKLFF	-	TRBV7-6	TRBJ1-4
CASSVEDGGYEQYF	-	TRBV9	TRBJ2-7
CASRAGDGYTF	-	TRBV9	TRBJ1-2
CASSRLSGGMSYEQYF	-	TRBV9	TRBJ2-7
CASSRTGGEAFF	once	TRBV5-1	TRBJ1-1
CASSFNGVAETQYF	-	TRBV28	TRBJ2-5
CASSQGGGNTGELFF	-	TRBV4-1	TRBJ2-2
CASSLGTGTYEQYF	-	TRBV5-6	TRBJ2-7
CASSPQAGEETQYF	-	TRBV7-9	TRBJ2-5
CASSIPGTDTQYF	-	TRBV19	TRBJ2-3
CASSRVSESYEQYF	-	TRBV5-1	TRBJ2-7
CASSLSPGDRSYGYTF	-	TRBV7-9	TRBJ1-2
CASSLAYPLGEKLFF	-	TRBV27	TRBJ1-4
CASSLGQTSSYGYTF	-	TRBV27	TRBJ1-2
CASSKVPGCEQYF	-	TRBV21-1	TRBJ2-7
CASTPPGGHVVGGYTF	-	TRBV28	TRBJ1-2
CASSSISGLVSTDTQYF	-	TRBV28	TRBJ2-3
CASSPEPGRPNTEAFF	-	TRBV14	TRBJ1-1
CASSLGTGNTIYF	-	TRBV7-2	TRBJ1-3
CASSRSSGRSHEQYF	-	TRBV9	TRBJ2-7